The T cell receptor beta chain described here comes from a study of CD8+ T cells in alopecia areata. Sequencing templates came from extracted RNA that was reverse transcribed into cDNA. The data were produced by immunoSEQ multiplex PCR, yet TCRdb's version contains in-frame clones alone and is incomplete. The sample has 170,000 or so clones; over 50% are singletons. The origin of this receptor is a human donor with alopecia areata. Sequenced here: CD4+ T cells sorted from blood, sampled at week 0.

The CDR3 sequence is CASAEAESSYEQYF. CDR3 DNA: TGCGCCAGCGCGGAGGCAGAGAGCTCCTACGAGCAGTACTTC. The gene calls are TRBV5-1 and TRBJ2-7; perhaps TRBD2 as D (5 bases). The V gene lost 7 bases and the J gene lost 0 bases, with 14 bases spanning the gap. The CDR3 is 14 residues long. Per germline, CDR1 SGHRS and CDR2 YFSETQ.